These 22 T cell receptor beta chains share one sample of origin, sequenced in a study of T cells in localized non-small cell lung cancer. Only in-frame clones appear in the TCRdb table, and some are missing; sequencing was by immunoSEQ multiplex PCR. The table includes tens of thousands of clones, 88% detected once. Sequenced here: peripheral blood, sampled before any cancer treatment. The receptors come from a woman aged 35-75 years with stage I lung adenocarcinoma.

The DNA for the CDR3 is TGTGCCAGCAGCTCCGGAGGGGCTAGCGGGAAGGGGAATGAGCAGTTCTTC. Its translation: CASSSGGASGKGNEQFF. The chain combines TRBV5-4 with TRBJ2-1; TRBD2 matches at 9 bases. From germline, CDR1 is SGHNT and CDR2 YYREEE (reference sequence). With V trimmed by 3 bases and J by 7 bases, 14 bases remained unmatched. The CDR3 totals 17 residues.

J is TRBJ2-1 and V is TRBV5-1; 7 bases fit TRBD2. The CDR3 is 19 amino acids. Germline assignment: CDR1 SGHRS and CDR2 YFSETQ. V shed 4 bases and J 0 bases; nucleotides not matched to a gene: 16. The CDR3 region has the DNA TGCGCCAGCAGCCGCCGGGCTAGCGGTCTCAGCAGCTCCTACAATGAGCAGTTCTTC. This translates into CASSRRASGLSSSYNEQFF.

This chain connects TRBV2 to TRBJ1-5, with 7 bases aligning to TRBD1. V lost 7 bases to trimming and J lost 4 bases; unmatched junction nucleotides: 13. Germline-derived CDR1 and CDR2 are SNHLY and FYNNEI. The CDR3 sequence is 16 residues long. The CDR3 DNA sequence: TGTGCCAGCACAAGGGAGTACAGGGGACCAAATCAGCCCCAGCATTTT. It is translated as CASTREYRGPNQPQHF.

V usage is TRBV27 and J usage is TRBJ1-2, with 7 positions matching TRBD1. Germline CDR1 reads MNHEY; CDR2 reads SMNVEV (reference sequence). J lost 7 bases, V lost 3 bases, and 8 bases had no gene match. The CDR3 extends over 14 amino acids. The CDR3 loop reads CASSLTGRDGGYTF. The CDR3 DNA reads TGTGCCAGCAGTTTGACAGGGAGAGATGGTGGCTACACCTTC.

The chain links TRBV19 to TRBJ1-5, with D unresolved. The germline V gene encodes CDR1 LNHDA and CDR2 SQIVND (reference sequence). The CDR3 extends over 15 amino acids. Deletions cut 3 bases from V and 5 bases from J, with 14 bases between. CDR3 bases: TGTGCCAGTAGTATTCCCGTGGGTTTTCATCAGCCCCAGCATTTT. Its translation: CASSIPVGFHQPQHF.

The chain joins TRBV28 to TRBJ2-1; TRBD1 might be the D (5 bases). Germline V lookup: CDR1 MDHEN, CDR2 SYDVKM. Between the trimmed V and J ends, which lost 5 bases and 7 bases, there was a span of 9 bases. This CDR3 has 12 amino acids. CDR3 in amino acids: CASSRRVNEQFF. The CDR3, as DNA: TGTGCCAGCAGTCGCAGGGTTAATGAGCAGTTCTTC. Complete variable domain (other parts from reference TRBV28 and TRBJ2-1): DVKVTQSSRYLVKRTGEKVFLECVQDMDHENMFWYRQDPGLGLRLIYFSYDVKMKEKGDIPEGYSVSREKKERFSLILESASTNQTSMYLCASSRRVNEQFFGPGTRLTVL.

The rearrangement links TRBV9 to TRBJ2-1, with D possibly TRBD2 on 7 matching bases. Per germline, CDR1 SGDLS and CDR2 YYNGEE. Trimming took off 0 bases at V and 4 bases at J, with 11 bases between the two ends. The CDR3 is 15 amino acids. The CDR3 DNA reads TGTGCCAGCAGCGTAGACGGGGGGCTTTACAATGAGCAGTTCTTC. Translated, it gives CASSVDGGLYNEQFF.

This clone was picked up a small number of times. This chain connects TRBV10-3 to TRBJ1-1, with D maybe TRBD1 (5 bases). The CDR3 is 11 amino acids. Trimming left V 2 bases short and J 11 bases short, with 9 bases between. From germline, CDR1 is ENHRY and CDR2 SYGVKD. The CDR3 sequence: CAISEGAWAFF. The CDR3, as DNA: TGTGCCATCAGTGAGGGGGCCTGGGCTTTCTTT.

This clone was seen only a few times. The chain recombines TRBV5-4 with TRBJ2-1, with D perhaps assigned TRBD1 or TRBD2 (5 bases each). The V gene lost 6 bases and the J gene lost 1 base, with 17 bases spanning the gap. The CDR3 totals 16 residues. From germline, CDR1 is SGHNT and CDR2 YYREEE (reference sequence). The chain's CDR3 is CASTKRTGHSYNEQFF. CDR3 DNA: TGTGCCAGCACCAAAAGGACGGGGCATTCCTACAATGAGCAGTTCTTC. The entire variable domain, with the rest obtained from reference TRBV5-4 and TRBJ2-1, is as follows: ETGVTQSPTHLIKTRGQQVTLRCSSQSGHNTVSWYQQALGQGPQFIFQYYREEENGRGNFPPRFSGLQFPNYSSELNVNALELDDSALYLCASTKRTGHSYNEQFFGPGTRLTVL.

The CDR3 reads CASSSDRAGRAFF. The DNA for the CDR3 is TGTGCCAGCAGCTCAGACAGGGCCGGGCGGGCTTTCTTT. V usage is TRBV28 and J usage is TRBJ1-1; 7 nucleotides match TRBD1. The CDR3 sequence is 13 residues long. Trimming took 6 bases from V and 11 from J; bases not matched to a gene: 12. Germline CDR1 is MDHEN and CDR2 is SYDVKM. Together with reference TRBV28 and TRBJ1-1, the CDR3 gives the full variable domain: DVKVTQSSRYLVKRTGEKVFLECVQDMDHENMFWYRQDPGLGLRLIYFSYDVKMKEKGDIPEGYSVSREKKERFSLILESASTNQTSMYLCASSSDRAGRAFFGQGTRLTVV.

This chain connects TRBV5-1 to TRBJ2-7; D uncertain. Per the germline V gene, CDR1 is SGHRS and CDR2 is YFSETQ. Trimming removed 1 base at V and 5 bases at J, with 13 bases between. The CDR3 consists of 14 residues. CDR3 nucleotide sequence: TGCGCCAGCAGCTTGCGACCGACGGTGGACGAGCAGTACTTC. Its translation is CASSLRPTVDEQYF.

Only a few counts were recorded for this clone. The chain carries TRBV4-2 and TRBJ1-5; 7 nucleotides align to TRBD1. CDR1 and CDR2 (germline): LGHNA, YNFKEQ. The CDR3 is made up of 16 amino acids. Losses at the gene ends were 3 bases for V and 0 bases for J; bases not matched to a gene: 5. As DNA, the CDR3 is TGTGCCAGCAGCCAGGCAGGGGGACTTAGCAATCAGCCCCAGCATTTT. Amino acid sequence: CASSQAGGLSNQPQHF.

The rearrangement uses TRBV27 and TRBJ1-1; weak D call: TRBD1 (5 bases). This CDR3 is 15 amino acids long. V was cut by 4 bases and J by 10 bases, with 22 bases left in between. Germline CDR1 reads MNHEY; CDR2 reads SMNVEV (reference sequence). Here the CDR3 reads CASSSHLSLGGGAFF. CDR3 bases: TGTGCCAGCAGTTCACACCTCTCTCTGGGTGGGGGAGCTTTCTTT.

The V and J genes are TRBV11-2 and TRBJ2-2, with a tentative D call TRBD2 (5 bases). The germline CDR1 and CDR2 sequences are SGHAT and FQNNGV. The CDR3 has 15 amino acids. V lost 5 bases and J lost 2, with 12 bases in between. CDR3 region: CASSASGDNTGELFF. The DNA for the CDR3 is TGTGCCAGCAGCGCCTCCGGGGATAACACCGGGGAGCTGTTTTTT.

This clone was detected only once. The CDR3 region is CASSLAPPGGEAFF. DNA for the CDR3: TGCGCCAGCAGCTTGGCCCCTCCGGGGGGTGAAGCTTTCTTT. The chain carries TRBV5-1 and TRBJ1-1, with D perhaps TRBD1 (5 bases). This CDR3 contains 14 residues. Trimming took off 0 bases at V and 7 bases at J, with 13 bases between the two ends. The V gene's germline CDR1 is SGHRS and CDR2 YFSETQ.

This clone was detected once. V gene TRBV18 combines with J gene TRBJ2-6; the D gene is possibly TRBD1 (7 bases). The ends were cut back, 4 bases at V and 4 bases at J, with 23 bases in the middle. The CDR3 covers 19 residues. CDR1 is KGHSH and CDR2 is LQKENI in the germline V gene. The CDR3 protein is CASSLNAGQEGSGANVLTF. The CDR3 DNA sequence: TGTGCCAGCTCACTAAATGCAGGACAGGAGGGGTCCGGGGCCAACGTCCTGACTTTC.

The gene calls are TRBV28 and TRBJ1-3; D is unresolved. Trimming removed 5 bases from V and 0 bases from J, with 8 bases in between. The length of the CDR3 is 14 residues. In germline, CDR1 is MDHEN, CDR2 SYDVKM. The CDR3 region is CASSKFGSGNTIYF. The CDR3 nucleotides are TGTGCCAGCAGTAAATTCGGCTCTGGAAACACCATATATTTT.

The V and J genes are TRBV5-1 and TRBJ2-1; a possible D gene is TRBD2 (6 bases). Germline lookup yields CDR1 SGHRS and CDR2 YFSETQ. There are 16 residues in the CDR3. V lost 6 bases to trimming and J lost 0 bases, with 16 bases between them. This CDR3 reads CASNLAGGSSYNEQFF. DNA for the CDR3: TGCGCCAGCAACCTCGCCGGGGGAAGCTCCTACAATGAGCAGTTCTTC.

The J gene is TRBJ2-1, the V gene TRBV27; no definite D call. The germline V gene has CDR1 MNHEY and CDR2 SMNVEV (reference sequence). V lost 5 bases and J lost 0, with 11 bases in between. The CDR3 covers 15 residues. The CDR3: CASSNSPSSYNEQFF. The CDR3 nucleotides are TGTGCCAGCAGTAACAGCCCGAGCTCCTACAATGAGCAGTTCTTC.

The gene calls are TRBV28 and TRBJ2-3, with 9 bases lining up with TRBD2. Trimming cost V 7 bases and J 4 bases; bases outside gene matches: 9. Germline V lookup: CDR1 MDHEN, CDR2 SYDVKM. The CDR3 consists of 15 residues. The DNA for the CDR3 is TGTGCCAGCACCTCGGGACTAGCAGGTTCAGATACGCAGTATTTT. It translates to CASTSGLAGSDTQYF.

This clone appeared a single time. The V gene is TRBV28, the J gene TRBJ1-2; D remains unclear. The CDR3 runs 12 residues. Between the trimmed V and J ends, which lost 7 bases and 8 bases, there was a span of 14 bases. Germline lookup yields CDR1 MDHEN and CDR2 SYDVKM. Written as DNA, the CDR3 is TGTGCCAGCACCACGTTGGTGGGGGGCTACACCTTC. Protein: CASTTLVGGYTF.

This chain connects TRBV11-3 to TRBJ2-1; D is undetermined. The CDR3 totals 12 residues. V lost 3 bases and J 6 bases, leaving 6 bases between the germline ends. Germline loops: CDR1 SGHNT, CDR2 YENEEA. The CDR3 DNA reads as TGTGCCAGCAGCTTTCGGGCCAATGAGCAGTTCTTC. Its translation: CASSFRANEQFF.